These 14 T cell receptor beta chains came from one sample sequenced in a study of blood T cell repertoires in COVID-19. The assay was immunoSEQ multiplex PCR, and TCRdb's table has in-frame clones only and misses some. The sample lists 400,000 to 550,000 clones, 87% occurring once. Sequenced sample: PBMCs or T cells enriched from blood (not recorded which). These receptors were taken from a woman between 18 and 29 years old with acute COVID-19.

The chain joins TRBV4-3 to TRBJ1-6; possible D gene TRBD1, 5 bases. The CDR3 has 14 residues. V lost 6 bases and J lost 7, with 13 bases in between. Per germline, CDR1 LGHNA and CDR2 YSLEER. CDR3 sequence reads: CASSPDRTNSPLHF. The CDR3 DNA sequence: TGCGCCAGCAGTCCAGACAGAACGAATTCACCCCTCCACTTT.

The chain is built from TRBV19 and TRBJ2-5; TRBD2 might be the D (6 bases). Looked up from germline, CDR1 is LNHDA and CDR2 is SQIVND (reference sequence). The CDR3 totals 11 residues. The V gene lost 5 bases and the J gene lost 5 bases, with 6 bases spanning the gap. CDR3 in DNA: TGTGCCAGTAGTCGGGGGGAGACCCAGTACTTC. Amino acid sequence: CASSRGETQYF.

The chain has TRBV5-8 and TRBJ1-6, with D unresolved. Per germline, CDR1 SGHTS and CDR2 YDEGEE. The CDR3 consists of 16 residues. V gave up 2 bases and J gave up 2 bases, with 11 bases separating them. This chain's CDR3 is CASSFYQKTYNSPLHF. In DNA, the CDR3 is TGTGCCAGCAGCTTCTACCAAAAAACCTATAATTCACCCCTCCACTTT. Full variable domain (outside the CDR3, taken from reference TRBV5-8 and TRBJ1-6): EAGVTQSPTHLIKTRGQQATLRCSPISGHTSVYWYQQALGLGLQFLLWYDEGEERNRGNFPPRFSGRQFPNYSSELNVNALELEDSALYLCASSFYQKTYNSPLHFGNGTRLTVT.

This chain links TRBV9 with TRBJ2-2, with TRBD1 matching 8 bases. The CDR3 is made up of 15 amino acids. CDR1 and CDR2 (germline): SGDLS, YYNGEE. V shed 1 base and J 6 bases; nucleotides not matched to a gene: 5. The CDR3 DNA sequence: TGTGCCAGCAGCGTAATCCAGGGGGCCTCCGGGGAGCTGTTTTTT. It encodes CASSVIQGASGELFF.

The chain employs TRBV27 and TRBJ2-3, with 9 bases identical to TRBD1. The CDR3 runs to 16 residues. V shed 6 bases, J shed 3 bases, and the junction held 10 bases outside the gene matches. Germline V gene lookup returns CDR1 MNHEY and CDR2 SMNVEV (reference sequence). CDR3 loop: CASRPTGTGWTDTQYF. The DNA for the CDR3 is TGTGCCAGCAGACCCACGGGGACAGGGTGGACAGATACGCAGTATTTT.

This chain joins TRBV5-1 and TRBJ2-1; TRBD1 might be the D (5 bases). CDR1 and CDR2 from the germline V gene are SGHRS and YFSETQ. The CDR3 contains 14 residues. Deletions cut 2 bases from V and 6 bases from J, with 12 bases between. The CDR3 region is CASSFDQGSNEQFF. CDR3 nucleotides: TGCGCCAGCAGCTTCGATCAGGGATCCAATGAGCAGTTCTTC.

V and J are TRBV19 and TRBJ2-7; D is possibly TRBD1 (5 bases). The length of the CDR3 is 13 residues. Germline-derived CDR1 and CDR2 are LNHDA and SQIVND (reference sequence). V gave up 6 bases and J gave up 1 base, with 10 bases separating them. CDR3 sequence (DNA): TGTGCCAGTAGATCCAGACAGTCCTACGAGCAGTACTTC. Translating gives CASRSRQSYEQYF.

The chain links TRBV27 to TRBJ2-1; maybe TRBD1 (5 bases). Deletions cut 5 bases from V and 2 bases from J, with 16 bases between. The germline V gene encodes CDR1 MNHEY and CDR2 SMNVEV (reference sequence). The CDR3 has 16 amino acids. Here the CDR3 DNA reads TGTGCCAGCAGTGCGAACCAGGGATGGGCCTACAATGAGCAGTTCTTC. Translating gives CASSANQGWAYNEQFF.

V gene TRBV2 combines with J gene TRBJ1-1, with a possible D match to TRBD1 (6 bases). Trimming removed 5 bases from V and 1 base from J, with 8 bases in between. The germline V gene has CDR1 SNHLY and CDR2 FYNNEI. The CDR3 runs to 13 residues. CDR3 protein: CASSPQGNTEAFF. The DNA for the CDR3 is TGTGCCAGCAGTCCACAGGGGAACACTGAAGCTTTCTTT.

In DNA, the CDR3 is TGCGCCAGCAGCCACCCGGGACAGAAAAAAGATACGCAGTATTTT. The encoded protein is CASSHPGQKKDTQYF. V gene TRBV4-1 combines with J gene TRBJ2-3, with TRBD1 matching over 7 bases. CDR3 length: 15 amino acids. V lost 3 bases to trimming and J lost 5 bases; unmatched junction nucleotides: 8. Germline V gene sequence: CDR1 MGHRA, CDR2 YSYEKL.

The chain has TRBV7-2 and TRBJ1-2, with 11 bases lining up with TRBD1. V gave up 2 bases and J gave up 6 bases; unmatched junction bases: 5. Germline V gives CDR1 SGHTA, CDR2 FQGNSA. The CDR3 consists of 15 residues. CDR3 nucleotides: TGTGCCAGCAGCTTATGGGACAGGGGGGTTCATGGCTACACCTTC. It yields the protein CASSLWDRGVHGYTF.

Points on this clone: Other DNA variants within this sample encode the same CDR3. The CDR3 sequence: CASRLTGNTEAFF. DNA of the CDR3: TGTGCCAGCAGACTTACAGGGAACACTGAAGCTTTCTTT. This rearrangement joins TRBV6-5 to TRBJ1-1, with D possibly matching TRBD1 (5 bases). The length of the CDR3 is 13 residues. V was clipped by 6 bases and J by 1 base, with 9 bases between them. CDR1 is MNHEY and CDR2 is SVGAGI in the germline V gene.

This chain links TRBV5-4 with TRBJ2-1; 10 bases map to TRBD2. CDR3 length equals 14 residues. Germline CDR1 reads SGHNT; CDR2 reads YYREEE (reference sequence). After removal of 0 bases from V and 8 bases from J, the junction contained 2 bases not matched to a gene. The CDR3 DNA follows: TGTGCCAGCAGCTTGGGGCTAGCGGGGGATGAGCAGTTCTTC. Translating gives CASSLGLAGDEQFF.

V is TRBV10-3 and J is TRBJ2-5; 9 bases map to TRBD1. V was pared by 7 bases and J by 5 bases, with 8 bases of the junction left unmatched. CDR3 length: 14 residues. Germline assignment: CDR1 ENHRY and CDR2 SYGVKD. CDR3 DNA sequence: TGTGCCATCAAATCCGGGACAGGGTACGAGACCCAGTACTTC. Residues: CAIKSGTGYETQYF.